This is a list of T cell receptor beta chains from one sample in a study of CD8+ T cells in alopecia areata. Sequencing used immunoSEQ multiplex PCR; TCRdb keeps in-frame clones, though not all of them. The repertoire holds under 250,000 clones, with about 60% as singletons. Material: CD4+ T cells sorted from blood, obtained at week 0. These TCRs come from a human donor with alopecia areata. The CDR3 runs from the conserved cysteine through the conserved F or W. A D gene is named only where the DNA matches it firmly. A row's size may be missing; if present it is once, few, many or a size class.

few | TRBJ1-1 | . | TRBV5-6 | CASSLQYTEAFF | TGTGCCAGCAGCCTACAATACACTGAAGCTTTCTTT
. | TRBJ2-7 | TRBD1 | TRBV29-1 | CSVTPGQAYEQYF | TGCAGCGTCACGCCGGGACAGGCCTACGAGCAGTACTTC
. | TRBJ1-2 | . | TRBV19 | CASRVSHGYTF | TGTGCCAGCAGGGTTTCACATGGCTACACCTTC
few | TRBJ1-5 | . | TRBV30 | CAWSADSNSNQPQHF | TGTGCCTGGAGTGCGGACAGTAATAGCAATCAGCCCCAGCATTTT
few | TRBJ2-2 | TRBD2 | TRBV7-3 | CASSLRIGGGPSNTGELFF | TGTGCCAGCAGCTTAAGGATCGGCGGGGGACCCTCGAACACCGGGGAGCTGTTTTTT
. | TRBJ1-1 | TRBD1 | TRBV7-9 | CASSTTDRGKANTEAFF | TGTGCCAGCAGCACCACGGACAGGGGGAAGGCGAACACTGAAGCTTTCTTT
. | TRBJ2-2 | . | TRBV5-1 | CASSFGGDTGELFF | TGCGCCAGCAGCTTCGGGGGTGACACCGGGGAGCTGTTTTTT
few | TRBJ1-5 | . | TRBV18 | CASSPNWDSNQPQHF | TGTGCCAGCTCACCAAATTGGGATAGCAATCAGCCCCAGCATTTT
. | TRBJ2-1 | . | TRBV19 | CASSSQHSNEQFF | TGTGCCAGTAGTAGCCAGCACAGTAATGAGCAGTTCTTC
. | TRBJ1-2 | . | TRBV7-9 | CASSLERGYTF | TGTGCCAGCAGCTTAGAACGAGGCTACACCTTC
. | TRBJ2-1 | . | TRBV7-9 | CASSLIQTTYNEQFF | TGTGCCAGCAGCTTAATACAGACTACCTACAATGAGCAGTTCTTC
. | TRBJ2-7 | . | TRBV2 | CASKAALRNNEQYF | TGTGCCAGCAAGGCGGCTCTCCGGAATAACGAGCAGTACTTC
. | TRBJ2-7 | TRBD1 | TRBV5-1 | CASSLDGQGPYEQYF | TGCGCCAGCAGCTTGGATGGACAGGGTCCCTACGAGCAGTACTTC
. | TRBJ2-3 | . | TRBV9 | CASSVEASRAQDTQYF | TGTGCCAGCAGCGTAGAGGCTAGTAGGGCTCAGGATACGCAGTATTTT
many | TRBJ2-7 | TRBD2 | TRBV11-2 | CASSSPGLAGVYEQYF | TGTGCCAGCAGCTCACCGGGACTAGCGGGAGTATACGAGCAGTACTTC
few | TRBJ1-3 | . | TRBV18 | CASSPPGTGKGNTIYF | TGTGCCAGCTCACCACCCGGGACCGGGAAAGGAAACACCATATATTTT
. | TRBJ1-5 | TRBD1 | TRBV27 | CASSLSRTGYNQPQHF | TGTGCCAGCAGTTTATCGAGGACAGGGTACAATCAGCCCCAGCATTTT
. | TRBJ2-3 | . | TRBV29-1 | CSVTGAADTQYF | TGCAGCGTTACGGGTGCGGCAGATACGCAGTATTTT
. | TRBJ2-1 | . | TRBV5-1 | CASSYRESYNEQFF | TGCGCCAGCAGCTACAGGGAATCCTACAATGAGCAGTTCTTC
. | TRBJ2-7 | TRBD2 | TRBV2 | CASRTSGGTYEQYF | TGTGCCAGCAGGACTAGCGGGGGAACCTACGAGCAGTACTTC
few | TRBJ2-7 | . | TRBV5-1 | CASSSRDTLGYEQYF | TGCGCCAGCAGCTCCCGGGACACCCTGGGCTACGAGCAGTACTTC
. | TRBJ2-5 | . | TRBV9 | CASSVGGAQETQYF | TGTGCCAGCAGCGTAGGCGGGGCGCAAGAGACCCAGTACTTC
. | TRBJ1-2 | . | TRBV27 | CASSYSAVQSIGGYTF | TGTGCCAGCAGTTATTCGGCAGTGCAAAGTATCGGTGGCTACACCTTC
. | TRBJ2-1 | . | TRBV29-1 | CSVVRGFSYNEQFF | TGCAGCGTTGTGAGGGGGTTCTCCTACAATGAGCAGTTCTTC
. | TRBJ2-1 | TRBD1 | TRBV5-6 | CASSRDRANEQFF | TGTGCCAGCAGCCGGGACAGGGCAAATGAGCAGTTCTTC
. | TRBJ1-5 | TRBD1 | TRBV7-8 | CASSPGTGTVNQPQHF | TGTGCCAGCAGCCCCGGGACCGGGACAGTTAATCAGCCCCAGCATTTT
. | TRBJ2-7 | . | TRBV4-1 | CASSQGSSGDYEQYF | TGCGCCAGCAGTCAGGGTTCCTCTGGGGACTACGAGCAGTACTTC
. | TRBJ2-1 | . | TRBV11-2 | CASSFPGPKKFF | TGTGCCAGCAGCTTTCCGGGTCCCAAGAAGTTCTTC
few | TRBJ2-1 | TRBD2 | TRBV7-2 | CASSLGGTSGSGEQFF | TGTGCCAGCAGCTTAGGCGGGACTAGCGGGAGCGGTGAGCAGTTCTTC
. | TRBJ2-7 | . | TRBV4-1 | CASSPRGSYEQYF | TGCGCCAGCAGCCCCAGGGGTTCCTACGAGCAGTACTTC
. | TRBJ2-3 | TRBD1 | TRBV7-8 | CASWNRGTGFPDTQYF | TGTGCCAGCTGGAATCGGGGGACAGGGTTCCCAGATACGCAGTATTTT
. | TRBJ1-2 | . | TRBV27 | CASSPEAYYGYTF | TGTGCCAGCAGTCCGGAGGCCTACTATGGCTACACCTTC
. | TRBJ2-7 | . | TRBV11-2 | CASRQRGLSYEQYF | TGTGCCAGCAGGCAGCGTGGCCTCTCCTACGAGCAGTACTTC
few | TRBJ1-1 | . | TRBV5-4 | CASSWYGGGRTEAFF | TGTGCCAGCAGCTGGTACGGCGGGGGGCGGACTGAAGCTTTCTTT
few | TRBJ2-7 | TRBD1 | TRBV5-1 | CASSSGTGDDYEQYF | TGCGCCAGCAGCTCCGGGACAGGGGACGACTACGAGCAGTACTTC
few | TRBJ1-5 | . | TRBV5-6 | CASSREGGFYQPQHF | TGTGCCAGCAGCCGGGAAGGGGGTTTCTATCAGCCCCAGCATTTT
few | TRBJ2-7 | . | TRBV30 | CAWSVLGERQYF | TGTGCCTGGAGTGTATTGGGGGAAAGGCAGTACTTC
few | TRBJ2-2 | . | TRBV6-5 | CASSYSNRGTGELFF | TGTGCCAGCAGTTACTCGAATAGGGGCACCGGGGAGCTGTTTTTT
. | TRBJ2-7 | TRBD1 | TRBV30 | CAWSSGGYEQYF | TGTGCCTGGAGTTCAGGGGGTTACGAGCAGTACTTC
. | TRBJ1-2 | TRBD1 | TRBV11-2 | CASSLVGQGTNYGYTF | TGTGCCAGCAGCTTAGTAGGACAGGGAACTAACTATGGCTACACCTTC
. | TRBJ2-1 | . | TRBV11-2 | CASSLRPQSYNEQFF | TGTGCCAGCAGCTTAAGGCCACAATCCTACAATGAGCAGTTCTTC
. | TRBJ2-5 | . | TRBV7-9 | CASSLVEFQTQYF | TGTGCCAGCAGCTTAGTAGAGTTCCAGACCCAGTACTTC
many | TRBJ1-1 | . | TRBV7-9 | CATHRAGTEAFF | TGTGCCACCCACCGGGCCGGGACTGAAGCTTTCTTT
. | TRBJ2-7 | . | TRBV30 | CAWSDRAYEQYF | TGTGCCTGGAGTGACAGGGCCTACGAGCAGTACTTC
. | TRBJ2-5 | . | TRBV25-1 | CASSEIETQYF | TGTGCCAGCAGTGAGATTGAGACCCAGTACTTC
once | TRBJ2-7 | TRBD2 | TRBV4-1 | CASSQLAGGYEQYF | TGCGCCAGCAGCCAACTAGCGGGAGGCTACGAGCAGTACTTC